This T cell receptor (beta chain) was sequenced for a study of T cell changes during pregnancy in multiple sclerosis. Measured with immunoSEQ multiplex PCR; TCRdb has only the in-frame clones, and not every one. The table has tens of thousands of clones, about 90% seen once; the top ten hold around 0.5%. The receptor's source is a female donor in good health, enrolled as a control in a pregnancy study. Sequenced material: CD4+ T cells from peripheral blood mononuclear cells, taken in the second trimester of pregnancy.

The CDR3 nucleotides are TGTGCCAGCAGTTGGGACATCAATCAGCCCCAGCATTTT. It is translated as CASSWDINQPQHF. The rearrangement uses TRBV6-1 and TRBJ1-5; a possible D gene is TRBD1 (6 bases). Trimming stripped 5 bases from V and 3 bases from J, with 8 bases between. Germline V CDR1 and CDR2: MNHNS, SASEGT. This CDR3 comprises 13 residues.